This is a list of T cell receptor beta chains from one sample in a study of blood T cells in healthy people across ages. TCRdb reprocessed the 5' RACE reads via MiXCR and lists one record per CDR3 protein. This sample carries about 670,000 distinct CDR3 sequences, 40% to 45% of them seen once, and the ten largest clones take about 30%. The sample consisted of blood. The receptors here all came from an elderly man in good health. CDR3s include the opening cysteine and the closing phenylalanine or tryptophan.

v_gene | len | CDR3aa
TRBV6-2/TRBV6-3 | 15 | CASSAGLAPGDEQFF
TRBV2 | 15 | CASRLDRRLNTEAFF
TRBV7-2 | 15 | CASSLGGPRSYEQYF
TRBV28 | 14 | CASSFQGRSYEQYF
TRBV5-1 | 15 | CASTPWRQGEAEAFF
TRBV30 | 16 | CAWSEGTGSRTDTQYF
TRBV21-1 | 14 | CAIAQYTDSYEQYF
TRBV7-2 | 15 | CASSLQGPTGDGYTF
TRBV4-3 | 13 | CASSQVLGNTIYF
TRBV28 | 16 | CASSLRGSGAQETQYF
TRBV27 | 14 | CASRRDTSNTEAFF
TRBV20-1 | 11 | CSAESTDTQYF
TRBV20-1 | 13 | CSARFLRNYGYTF
TRBV2 | 13 | CASLLQGYNEQFF
TRBV18 | 15 | CASSLGQANAYEQYF
TRBV20-1 | 14 | CSARGDRGLYEQYF
TRBV10-3 | 15 | CAISESRLDTDTQYF
TRBV7-2 | 14 | CASSQGSMGKTQYF
TRBV6-2/TRBV6-3 | 17 | CASSPLGTGVSRNIQYF
TRBV12-3/TRBV12-4 | 16 | CASSLARQGDQETQYF
TRBV7-3 | 13 | CASSPEGGYGYTF
TRBV7-6 | 14 | CASSFRTGADTQYF
TRBV28 | 14 | CASRGIAAKNIQYF
TRBV20-1 | 17 | CSATDGGPLSSYNEQYF
TRBV4-2 | 16 | CASSHRGTGPSETQYF
TRBV29-1 | 12 | CSAHNQGTEAFF
TRBV7-2 | 19 | CASSKQYTGTGGLRETQYF
TRBV6-2/TRBV6-3 | 15 | CASTLTGRGTDTQYF
TRBV7-2 | 15 | CASSLAGVNYNEQFF
TRBV21-1 | 16 | CASSDQLPNRNQPQHF
TRBV28 | 15 | CASQTQTGHQETQFF
TRBV12-3/TRBV12-4 | 14 | CASSLRASSDTQYF
TRBV4-1 | 14 | CASSQVGRTDTQYF
TRBV6-6 | 15 | CASSYRAGSQETQYF
TRBV29-1 | 14 | CSVDGTGGTDTQYF
TRBV7-2 | 16 | CASSLGLAAPTDTQYF
TRBV27 | 15 | CASRRGTLRDNEQFF
TRBV7-9 | 16 | CASSLRDGSWQETQYF
TRBV5-1 | 14 | CASSVGDSSYEQYF
TRBV6-5 | 12 | CASTRDHTEAFF
TRBV6-2/TRBV6-3 | 13 | CASRSTGGYEQYF
TRBV20-1 | 15 | CSARDPRTANTEAFF
TRBV28 | 16 | CASSSAQRAGDNEQFF
TRBV7-9 | 16 | CASSLGPGSKGFGYTF
TRBV7-2 | 16 | CASSLTGGQGYDKQYF